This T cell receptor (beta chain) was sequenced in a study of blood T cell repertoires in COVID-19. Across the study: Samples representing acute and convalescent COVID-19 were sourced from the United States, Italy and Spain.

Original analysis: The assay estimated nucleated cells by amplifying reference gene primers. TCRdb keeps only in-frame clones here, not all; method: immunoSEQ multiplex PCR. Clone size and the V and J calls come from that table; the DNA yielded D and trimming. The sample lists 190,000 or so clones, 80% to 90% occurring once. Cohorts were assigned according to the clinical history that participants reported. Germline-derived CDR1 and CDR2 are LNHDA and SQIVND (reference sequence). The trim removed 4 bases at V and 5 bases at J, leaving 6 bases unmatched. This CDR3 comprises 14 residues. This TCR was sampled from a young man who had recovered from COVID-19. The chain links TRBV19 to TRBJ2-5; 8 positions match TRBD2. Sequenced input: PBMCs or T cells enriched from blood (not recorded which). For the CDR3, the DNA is TGTGCCAGTAGTAAACGACAGCGGGGGGAGACCCAGTACTTC. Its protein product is CASSKRQRGETQYF.